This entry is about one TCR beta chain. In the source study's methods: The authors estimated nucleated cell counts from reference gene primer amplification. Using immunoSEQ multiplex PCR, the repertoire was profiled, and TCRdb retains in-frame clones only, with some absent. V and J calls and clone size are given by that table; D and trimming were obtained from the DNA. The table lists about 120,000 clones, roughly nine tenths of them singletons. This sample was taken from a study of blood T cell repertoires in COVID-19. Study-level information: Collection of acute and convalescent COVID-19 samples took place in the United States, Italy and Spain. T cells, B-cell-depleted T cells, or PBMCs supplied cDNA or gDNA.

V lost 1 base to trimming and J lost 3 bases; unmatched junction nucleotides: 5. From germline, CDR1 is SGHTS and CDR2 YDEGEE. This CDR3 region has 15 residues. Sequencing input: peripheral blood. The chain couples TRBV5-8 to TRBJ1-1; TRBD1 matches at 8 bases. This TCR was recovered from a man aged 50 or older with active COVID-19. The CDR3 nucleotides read TGTGCCAGCAGCTTGTTTGCAGGGGGCTACACTGAAGCTTTCTTT. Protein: CASSLFAGGYTEAFF.